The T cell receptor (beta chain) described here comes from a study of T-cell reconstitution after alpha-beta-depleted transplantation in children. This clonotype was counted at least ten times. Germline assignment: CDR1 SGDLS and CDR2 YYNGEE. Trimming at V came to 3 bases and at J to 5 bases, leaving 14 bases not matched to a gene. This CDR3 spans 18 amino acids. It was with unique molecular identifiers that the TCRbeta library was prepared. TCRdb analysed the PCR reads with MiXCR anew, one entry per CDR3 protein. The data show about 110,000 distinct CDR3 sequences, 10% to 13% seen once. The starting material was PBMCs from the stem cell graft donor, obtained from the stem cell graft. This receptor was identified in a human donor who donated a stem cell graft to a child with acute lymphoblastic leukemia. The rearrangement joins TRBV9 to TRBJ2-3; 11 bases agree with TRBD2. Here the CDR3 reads CASSGPPIAGGLGDTQYF. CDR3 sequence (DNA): TGTGCCAGCAGCGGGCCCCCAATAGCGGGGGGGCTTGGAGATACGCAGTATTTT. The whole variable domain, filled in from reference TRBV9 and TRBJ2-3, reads DSGVTQTPKHLITATGQRVTLRCSPRSGDLSVYWYQQSLDQGLQFLIQYYNGEERAKGNILERFSAQQFPDLHSELNLSSLELGDSALYFCASSGPPIAGGLGDTQYFGPGTRLTVL.